This is a list of T cell receptor beta chains from one sample in a study of T-cell reconstitution after alpha-beta-depleted transplantation in children. TCRdb reprocessed the PCR reads via MiXCR and lists one record per CDR3 protein. The sample includes about 340,000 distinct CDR3 sequences, around 15% of them seen just once. This specimen consisted of PBMCs, mostly from graft donor cells, obtained 360 days after TCRalphabeta/CD19-depleted stem cell transplant. The receptors were gathered from a male patient aged 2-15 years who had a stem cell transplant for acute lymphoblastic leukemia, so the T cells may come from the graft donor. Each CDR3 is given with its conserved first and last residue. The D gene is left open where the match is weak. Only part of the rows carry a size: once, few, many, or a class if the clone is expanded.

j_gene,v_gene,d_gene,abundance,CDR3nt,CDR3aa
TRBJ2-3,TRBV7-2,TRBD2,-,TGTGCCAGCAGCTTAGGGGCGGGAGGGGGAGGATATACGCAGTATTTT,CASSLGAGGGGYTQYF
TRBJ2-3,TRBV6-2/TRBV6-3,-,-,TGTGCCAGCTCCACGACAGGAGGCGTAGATACGCAGTATTTT,CASSTTGGVDTQYF
TRBJ2-7,TRBV11-1,-,once,TGTGCCAGCAGCTTAGCCCCTACTAGCTTCTCCTACGAGCAGTACTTC,CASSLAPTSFSYEQYF
TRBJ2-5,TRBV7-7,-,-,TGTGCTAGCAGCGCAGGGTATCCAAGAGAGACCCAGTACTTC,CASSAGYPRETQYF
TRBJ2-6,TRBV28,-,few,TGTGCCAGCCAACAAAGGGGTCCCTACCGGACTGGGGCCAACGTCCTGACTTTC,CASQQRGPYRTGANVLTF
TRBJ2-2,TRBV2,-,-,TGTGCCAGCACACGGCTGGGGGACACCGGGGAGCTGTTTTTT,CASTRLGDTGELFF
TRBJ1-5,TRBV4-3,TRBD1,-,TGCGCCAGCAGCCAATGGACAGGGGCGGGACAGCCCCAGCATTTT,CASSQWTGAGQPQHF
TRBJ2-1,TRBV5-5,TRBD1,many,TGTGCCAGCCATAGGACGGGACAGGTGGCCAATGAGCAGTTCTTC,CASHRTGQVANEQFF
TRBJ2-1,TRBV6-1,-,few,TGTGCCAGCAGCCCATTTAGCTGGTCCTACAATGAGCAGTTCTTC,CASSPFSWSYNEQFF
TRBJ1-5,TRBV28,TRBD1,-,TGTGCCAGTAGACAGGGATTGGGCCAGCCCCAGCATTTT,CASRQGLGQPQHF
TRBJ2-2,TRBV20-1,-,-,TGCAGTTCAAAGGACTACACCGGGGAGCTGTTTTTT,CSSKDYTGELFF
TRBJ2-7,TRBV4-3,-,few,TGCGCCAGCAGCCTAAATGAGGGGGGTCCCAACGAGCAGTACTTC,CASSLNEGGPNEQYF
TRBJ2-7,TRBV28,-,-,TGTGCCAGCCGTTTGCCCCCCAACGAGCAGTACTTC,CASRLPPNEQYF
TRBJ1-2,TRBV6-5,TRBD1,-,TGTGCCAGCAGTTACGTTAGGGGGACAGCGAGTCAAACTAACGATGGCTACACCTTC,CASSYVRGTASQTNDGYTF